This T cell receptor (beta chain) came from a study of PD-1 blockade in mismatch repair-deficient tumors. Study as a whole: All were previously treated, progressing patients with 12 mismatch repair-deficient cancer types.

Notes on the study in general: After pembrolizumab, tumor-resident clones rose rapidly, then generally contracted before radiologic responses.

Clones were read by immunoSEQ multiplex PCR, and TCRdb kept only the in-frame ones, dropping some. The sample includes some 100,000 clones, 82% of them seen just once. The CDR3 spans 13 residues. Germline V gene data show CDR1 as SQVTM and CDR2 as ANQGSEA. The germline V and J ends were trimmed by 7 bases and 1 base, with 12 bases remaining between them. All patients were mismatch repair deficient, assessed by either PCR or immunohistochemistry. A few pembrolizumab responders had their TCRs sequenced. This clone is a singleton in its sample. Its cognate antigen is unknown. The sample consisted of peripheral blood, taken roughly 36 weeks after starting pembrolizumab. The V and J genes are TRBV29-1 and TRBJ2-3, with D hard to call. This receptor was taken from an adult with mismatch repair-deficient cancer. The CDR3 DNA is TGCAGCGCCCCTGCCCTCCGCACAGATACGCAGTATTTT. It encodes CSAPALRTDTQYF.